These T cell receptor beta chains were read from a single sample in a study of T cells after posttransplantation cyclophosphamide. Libraries were prepared by immunoSEQ multiplex PCR; TCRdb keeps only in-frame clonotypes and omits some of them. The sample carries about 14,000 clones, 76% recorded once. The sample comprised memory CD4+ T cells sorted from PBMCs. The receptors shown here come from a man aged 45-65 years. Both conserved end residues are part of each CDR3. The D gene is left open where the match is weak. Rows give clone size only sometimes, using once, few, many, or a class for an expanded clone.

>TRBV5-6|16|TRBD2|TRBJ2-3|.
CASSPTLGGKGDTQYF
TGTGCCAGCAGCCCCACACTGGGGGGGAAAGGAGATACGCAGTATTTT
>TRBV20-1|11|.|TRBJ2-1|.
CSANRINEQFF
TGCAGTGCTAACAGAATCAATGAGCAGTTCTTC
>TRBV9|13|TRBD2|TRBJ2-7|few
CASSTSGGYEQYF
TGTGCCAGCAGTACTAGCGGGGGCTACGAGCAGTACTTC
>TRBV25-1|13|.|TRBJ2-5|few
CASTGERVGTQYF
TGTGCCAGCACAGGGGAGCGTGTCGGGACCCAGTACTTC
>TRBV7-8|15|TRBD2|TRBJ2-1|.
CASSPRTSGVVLRFF
TGTGCCAGCAGCCCTCGGACTAGCGGGGTCGTCCTAAGGTTCTTC
>TRBV14|18|TRBD1|TRBJ2-4|few
CASSQGLGKSGTGHIQYF
TGTGCCAGCAGCCAAGGGCTGGGAAAATCCGGGACAGGGCACATTCAGTACTTC
>TRBV10-3|14|.|TRBJ1-4|few
CAIGGDTTNEKLFF
TGTGCCATCGGGGGGGATACAACTAATGAAAAACTGTTTTTT
>TRBV30|14|TRBD1|TRBJ2-5|.
CAWSMWTGYETQYF
TGTGCCTGGAGTATGTGGACAGGGTATGAGACCCAGTACTTC
>TRBV30|17|TRBD1|TRBJ1-6|.
CAWSSGTGGFYNSPLHF
TGTGCCTGGAGTTCCGGGACAGGGGGTTTCTATAATTCACCCCTCCACTTT
>TRBV19|14|.|TRBJ2-7|few
CASTLSGTSYEQYF
TGTGCCAGTACTTTAAGCGGTACCTCCTACGAGCAGTACTTC
>TRBV7-2|15|TRBD2|TRBJ2-5|.
CASRPRLAGQETQYF
TGTGCCAGCAGACCCCGACTAGCGGGTCAAGAGACCCAGTACTTC
>TRBV9|15|TRBD2|TRBJ2-5|.
CASSDSGGAGETQYF
TGTGCCAGCAGCGATAGCGGGGGGGCCGGGGAGACCCAGTACTTC
>TRBV30|15|.|TRBJ1-5|.
CAWSAGQLKNQPQHF
TGTGCCTGGAGCGCCGGACAGCTTAAGAATCAGCCCCAGCATTTT
>TRBV27|14|.|TRBJ1-2|.
CASSPGGGKRGYTF
TGTGCTAGCAGTCCCGGTGGAGGGAAGAGGGGCTACACCTTC
>TRBV25-1|16|TRBD2|TRBJ2-1|.
CASSPSQLAGGNEQFF
TGTGCCAGCAGCCCTTCCCAGCTAGCGGGAGGCAATGAGCAGTTCTTC
>TRBV5-1|18|.|TRBJ1-2|.
CASSLGFLRQSLNYGYTF
TGCGCCAGCAGCTTGGGGTTCCTTCGACAGAGTCTAAACTATGGCTACACCTTC
>TRBV5-4|13|.|TRBJ1-4|medium-sized
CASSFPGSEKLFF
TGTGCCAGCAGCTTTCCGGGTAGTGAAAAACTGTTTTTT
>TRBV11-3|16|.|TRBJ2-6|once
CASSLVSFSGANVLTF
TGTGCCAGCAGCTTAGTCTCGTTCTCTGGGGCCAACGTCCTGACTTTC
>TRBV19|13|TRBD2|TRBJ2-3|.
CASSTGGPNTQYF
TGTGCCAGTAGTACGGGGGGGCCGAATACGCAGTATTTT
>TRBV11-2|13|.|TRBJ2-3|few
CASSPPGELAQYF
TGTGCCAGCAGCCCCCCAGGGGAGCTGGCGCAGTATTTT
>TRBV5-1|14|.|TRBJ1-4|.
CASSLAGDYEKLFF
TGCGCCAGCAGCTTGGCCGGGGACTATGAAAAACTGTTTTTT
>TRBV19|15|.|TRBJ1-5|.
CASSIRQWGNQPQHF
TGTGCCAGTAGTATCAGGCAGTGGGGCAATCAGCCCCAGCATTTT
>TRBV19|16|.|TRBJ1-2|once
CASSMGFRTENYGYTF
TGTGCCAGTAGTATGGGATTTCGGACAGAAAACTATGGCTACACCTTC
>TRBV28|17|.|TRBJ2-4|once
CASTPPSQGWAKNIQYF
TGTGCCAGCACCCCTCCTTCACAGGGTTGGGCCAAAAACATTCAGTACTTC
>TRBV18|15|.|TRBJ2-5|once
CASSPTKEATETQYF
TGTGCCAGCTCACCTACAAAGGAGGCCACAGAGACCCAGTACTTC
>TRBV30|18|.|TRBJ2-3|.
CAWSPVVGSGVAQITQYF
TGTGCCTGGAGTCCCGTAGTTGGTAGCGGAGTAGCACAGATTACGCAGTATTTT
>TRBV5-1|15|.|TRBJ2-2|.
CATSPGGANTGELFF
TGCGCCACCTCCCCCGGCGGGGCGAACACCGGGGAGCTGTTTTTT
>TRBV14|14|TRBD1|TRBJ2-7|.
CASSSRDRGLEQYF
TGTGCCAGCAGCTCCCGGGACAGGGGTCTCGAGCAGTACTTC
>TRBV5-1|16|.|TRBJ2-7|.
CASSSQPGQISYEQYF
TGCGCCAGCAGCTCGCAACCCGGACAGATCTCCTACGAGCAGTACTTC
>TRBV6-5|15|.|TRBJ1-2|.
CASSYHRGTVYGYTF
TGTGCCAGCAGTTACCATAGGGGTACGGTCTATGGCTACACCTTC
>TRBV2|15|TRBD1|TRBJ1-1|.
CASTGTGGAWTEAFF
TGTGCCAGCACCGGGACAGGGGGCGCGTGGACTGAAGCTTTCTTT
>TRBV30|16|.|TRBJ1-2|.
CAWSVSSGFGDYGYTF
TGTGCCTGGAGTGTAAGTTCAGGGTTCGGAGACTATGGCTACACCTTC
>TRBV30|13|.|TRBJ1-5|few
CAWSGGDSQPQHF
TGTGCCTGGAGTGGGGGGGATAGTCAGCCCCAGCATTTT
>TRBV7-9|16|.|TRBJ1-3|.
CASSRLTGGSGNTIYF
TGTGCCAGCAGCCGACTGACAGGCGGCTCTGGAAACACCATATATTTT
>TRBV5-1|16|TRBD2|TRBJ2-3|.
CASSLGLRDSGGTQYF
TGCGCCAGCAGCTTGGGTCTCCGGGACTCGGGAGGTACGCAGTATTTT
>TRBV2|12|.|TRBJ2-1|.
CASSLAYNEQFF
TGTGCCAGCAGTCTCGCGTACAATGAGCAGTTCTTC
>TRBV27|16|TRBD1|TRBJ2-7|.
CASSFYPGTGAMEQYF
TGTGCCAGCAGTTTTTACCCCGGGACAGGGGCTATGGAGCAGTACTTC
>TRBV5-5|15|.|TRBJ2-2|.
CASSLVGGIVGELFF
TGTGCCAGCAGCTTGGTGGGCGGGATTGTCGGGGAGCTGTTTTTT
>TRBV14|15|.|TRBJ2-7|.
CASSLLRGSIYEQYF
TGTGCCAGCAGCCTTCTGCGGGGCAGTATCTACGAGCAGTACTTC
>TRBV15|15|TRBD1|TRBJ1-5|.
CATSRGGTGGQPQHF
TGTGCCACCAGCAGAGGAGGGACAGGTGGCCAGCCCCAGCATTTT
>TRBV7-8|14|.|TRBJ1-6|.
CASSLRTDNSPLHF
TGTGCCAGCAGCTTAAGGACAGATAATTCACCCCTCCACTTT
>TRBV9|15|.|TRBJ2-7|.
CASSVGVSDPYEQYF
TGTGCCAGCAGCGTAGGGGTTAGCGACCCCTACGAGCAGTACTTC
>TRBV4-1|16|.|TRBJ2-2|.
CASSQGFPRPNGELFF
TGCGCCAGCAGCCAAGGATTCCCTCGCCCTAACGGGGAGCTGTTTTTT
>TRBV5-4|13|TRBD1|TRBJ1-2|.
CASSEGQSYGYTF
TGTGCCAGCAGCGAGGGACAGAGCTATGGCTACACCTTC
>TRBV4-1|13|.|TRBJ1-4|.
CASSGGPEEKLFF
TGCGCCAGCTCCGGAGGGCCCGAGGAAAAACTGTTTTTT
>TRBV30|14|TRBD2|TRBJ2-3|.
CASDAGTSSNTQYF
TGTGCCTCGGACGCCGGGACTAGTTCTAATACGCAGTATTTT
>TRBV5-4|15|TRBD2|TRBJ2-7|.
CASSSTGTSVYEQYF
TGTGCCAGCAGCTCGACCGGGACTAGTGTCTACGAGCAGTACTTC
>TRBV27|17|TRBD1|TRBJ1-4|few
CASRKGQGARTNEKLFF
TGTGCCAGCAGGAAGGGACAGGGGGCTAGGACTAATGAAAAACTGTTTTTT
>TRBV5-1|16|TRBD2|TRBJ2-5|.
CASSLLGSGTEETQYF
TGCGCCAGCAGCTTGTTGGGTAGCGGGACGGAAGAGACCCAGTACTTC
>TRBV19|13|.|TRBJ1-1|medium-sized
CASSLQRNTEAFF
TGTGCCAGTAGCCTACAGAGGAACACTGAAGCTTTCTTT
>TRBV30|14|TRBD1|TRBJ2-5|.
CAWNPDRAQETQYF
TGTGCCTGGAATCCTGACAGGGCGCAAGAGACCCAGTACTTC
>TRBV10-3|15|.|TRBJ2-3|.
CAIKRGGSSTDTQYF
TGTGCCATCAAGAGGGGGGGGTCGAGCACAGATACGCAGTATTTT